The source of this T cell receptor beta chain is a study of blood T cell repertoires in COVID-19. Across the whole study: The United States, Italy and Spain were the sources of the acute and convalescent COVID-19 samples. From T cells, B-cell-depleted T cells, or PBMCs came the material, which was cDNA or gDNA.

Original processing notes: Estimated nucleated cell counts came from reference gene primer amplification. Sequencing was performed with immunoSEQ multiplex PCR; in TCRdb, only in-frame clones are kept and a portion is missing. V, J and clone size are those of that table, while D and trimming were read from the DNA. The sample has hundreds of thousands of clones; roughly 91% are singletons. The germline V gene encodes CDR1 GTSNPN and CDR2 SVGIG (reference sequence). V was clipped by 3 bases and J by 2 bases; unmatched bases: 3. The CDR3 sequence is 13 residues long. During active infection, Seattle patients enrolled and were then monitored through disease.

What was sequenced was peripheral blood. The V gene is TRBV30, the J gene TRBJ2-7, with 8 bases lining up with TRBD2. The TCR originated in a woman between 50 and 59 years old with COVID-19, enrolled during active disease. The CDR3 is CAWSKRGTYEQYF. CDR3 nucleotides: TGTGCCTGGAGCAAGCGGGGGACCTACGAGCAGTACTTC.